This T cell receptor beta chain was sequenced during a study of patients and donors after allogeneic stem cell transplantation (dated by TCRdb to 2018 to 2021). Details on this clonotype: There is no known antigen for this receptor. Base qualities are not at hand, and no much larger clone is one base apart.

The library was obtained by RT-PCR. The data were produced on a NextSeq 550. Using fastp trimming at Q25 and MiXCR clonotype assembly, TCRdb reanalyzed the public sequencing data and kept in-frame beta chains. Merged by CDR3 protein, the rows form single entries marked with the most common genes and DNA. The sample records about 160,000 distinct CDR3 sequences, 37% of which are singletons. The top ten constitute 50% of the sample. The CDR3 covers 13 residues, taking in both the cysteine and the phenylalanine. CDR3 DNA is the only sequence kept; it has 39 bases, read in frame from the first base. V loses 6 bases, J loses 1 base, and the germline ends lie 9 bases apart.

The sequencing sample was made of blood, either unsorted or a sorted T cell fraction (not recorded which). This TCR derives from a human donor who was either an allogeneic HSCT recipient or a stem cell or donor lymphocyte infusion donor (not recorded which). It is not recorded whose cells these are; they may come from a transplant donor. The sequence joins TRBV12-3 or TRBV12-4 to TRBJ1-1; the D gene is not confidently resolved. The CDR3 region has the sequence CASSVISNTEAFF. The sequenced DNA is TGTGCCAGCAGCGTGATTTCGAACACTGAAGCTTTCTTT.